This T cell receptor beta chain came from a study of cytomegalovirus exposure and HLA in healthy donors. Only a few counts were recorded for this clone. PCR was performed using 60 Vbeta and 13 Jbeta primers. Profiling relied on immunoSEQ multiplex PCR, and the TCRdb table lists in-frame clones only, not all of them. The table lists about 57,000 clones, roughly 83% of them singletons. The germline V gene has CDR1 SNHLY and CDR2 FYNNEI. Trimming pared 5 bases from V and 2 bases from J, leaving 10 bases between. The CDR3 runs 15 residues. The clonotype comes from a man aged 25 to 40 in good health and CMV-seronegative. The chain couples TRBV2 to TRBJ2-6, with D possibly matching TRBD1 (6 bases). The sequenced sample consisted of PBMCs. The CDR3 DNA follows: TGTGCCAGCAGTTGGGACAACCCTGGGGCCAACGTCCTGACTTTC. As protein: CASSWDNPGANVLTF.